This T cell receptor (beta chain) was documented in a study of T cell responses to AZD1222 COVID-19 vaccine. Study conclusions and caveats: The donor cohort was predominantly white British with a female majority, and clonal diversity may have been underestimated. Close to half of all spike-specific TCRs reportedly target regions of the variants that are unmutated.

As to this clone: Its antigen is undetermined.

Here immunoSEQ multiplex PCR was the method, and the copy in TCRdb shows in-frame clones only, minus some. The sample holds 90,000 to 130,000 clones, about 90% seen once. Second doses that came at about 4 or about 12 weeks were put together. The CDR3 length is 15 residues. The V gene lost 6 bases and the J gene lost 3 bases, with 14 bases spanning the gap. Per germline, CDR1 MNHEY and CDR2 SVGAGI. The chain links TRBV6-5 to TRBJ1-4; D is unresolved. This specimen consisted of peripheral blood, obtained 28 days after the second AZD1222 dose. The sequence was obtained from an adult who received the AZD1222 COVID-19 vaccine. CDR3 residues: CASRPPGAANEKLFF. The CDR3 nucleotides read TGTGCCAGCAGACCCCCAGGAGCTGCTAATGAAAAACTGTTTTTT.